This TCR beta chain was identified during a study of blood T cell repertoires in COVID-19 (dated by TCRdb to the early 2020s). Regarding the research as a whole: The collaborator samples originated in the United States, Italy and Spain and spanned the acute and convalescent phases of COVID-19. Where available, HLA class I and class II types were obtained from metadata supplied by the sample provider rather than from assay-based typing. The sample metadata nearly always contained a de-identified subject ID, COVID-19 status, age in years and sex. The repertoires were released in a freely available public database meant as a resource for research on the immune response to SARS-CoV-2. Deeply sampled blood TCRbeta repertoires from subjects exposed to, actively infected with, or recovered from COVID-19 were included in the dataset. The samples were drawn from two sources: the first 160 participants of the ongoing ImmuneRACE study, and 950 to 1,500 subjects contributed by 6 global collaborators. The material from the prospective study consisted of cDNA or gDNA derived from T cells, B-cell-depleted T cells, or PBMCs. What the study reported, not specific to this receptor: The quantity of clinical and demographic metadata differed by source and by participant and was supplied without curation.

V loses 1 base of germline sequence and J loses 7 bases, and the interval between the two ends is 7 bases. In the germline V gene (reference sequence), CDR1 corresponds to DFQATT and CDR2 to SNEGSKA. Including cysteine and phenylalanine, the CDR3 has 11 amino acids. Only the CDR3 portion is preserved as DNA: 33 bases, with reading frame beginning at the first base. A second Seattle source provided samples from volunteer blood donors who had recovered from COVID-19. The collaborating institutions used their own protocols to collect whole blood in K2EDTA tubes. For TCRbeta analysis, collaborators shipped samples as frozen whole blood, isolated PBMCs, or DNA extracted from either of those sample types. TCRbeta CDR3 regions were amplified from genomic DNA by means of the immunoSEQ Assay, a bias-controlled multiplex PCR. The authors processed their data as follows. The number of nucleated cells in each sample was estimated from the amplification of reference gene primers within the assay. Sequence reads were collapsed and filtered to measure the absolute abundance of every unique TCRbeta CDR3 rearrangement. For each sample, productive Simpson clonality was calculated as the square root of Simpson's diversity index across productive rearrangements. TCRdb took over this immuneACCESS table, retaining in-frame rearrangements with V and J assigned. Such tables are incomplete; in checked studies, under half of the missing clones stem from an unresolved V gene, and the remainder is unexplained. Clone size and the V and J calls come from that table; the DNA yielded D and trimming. The sample table holds around 320,000 clones, of which around 89% were seen once. The ten most abundant clones make up 6.9% of the sample.

About this clone itself: The target of this receptor is not known. Per-base quality was not reported, and no clone a single base away is much larger than it.

The rearrangement joined TRBV20-1 to TRBJ1-2; confidence is insufficient to name the D gene. The source material was peripheral blood. This clonotype was sampled from a woman in her 30s who had recovered from COVID-19. The DNA sequence reads TGCAGTGCTAGAGTCGGGTCTGGCTACACCTTC. Its protein reads: CSARVGSGYTF.